One sample yielded the 16 T cell receptor beta chains listed below, sequenced in a study of blood T cell repertoires in COVID-19. Produced via immunoSEQ multiplex PCR; TCRdb's table is partial and in-frame only. The data hold 200,000 to 250,000 clones, with 84% observed a single time. The sample consisted of peripheral blood. These TCRs come from a human donor in a cohort sampled during active COVID-19.

The CDR3 sequence: CASSLPRQVSYEQYF. Written as DNA, the CDR3 is TGTGCCAGCAGTTTACCGAGACAGGTGTCCTACGAGCAGTACTTC. The chain recombines TRBV28 with TRBJ2-7, with a tentative D call TRBD1 (6 bases). This CDR3 has 15 amino acids. Germline values: CDR1 MDHEN, CDR2 SYDVKM. V gave up 2 bases and J gave up 1 base, with 12 bases separating them.

V gene TRBV4-2 combines with J gene TRBJ1-5; D is unresolved. CDR3 length equals 15 residues. The V end was cut by 6 bases, the J end by 4 bases, with 16 bases between. CDR1 is LGHNA and CDR2 is YNFKEQ in the germline V gene. The CDR3 sequence: CASRLGTSGNQPQHF. CDR3 DNA: TGTGCCAGCAGGCTAGGAACCTCCGGGAATCAGCCCCAGCATTTT.

This chain joins TRBV27 and TRBJ1-2; D perhaps matches TRBD1 (5 bases). V dropped 2 bases and J dropped 2 bases, with 9 bases sitting between them. There are 14 residues in the CDR3. Germline V gene data show CDR1 as MNHEY and CDR2 as SMNVEV (reference sequence). DNA of the CDR3: TGTGCCAGCAGTTTACGGAGACAGAACTATGGCTACACCTTC. This encodes CASSLRRQNYGYTF.

The chain employs TRBV7-6 and TRBJ2-7; TRBD2 might be the D (5 bases). The CDR3 runs to 16 residues. Per the germline V gene, CDR1 is SGHVS and CDR2 is FNYEAQ. The V end lost 0 bases, the J end lost 0 bases, and 12 bases lay between the germline ends. The CDR3 is CASSLAPEVGSYEQYF. CDR3 DNA sequence: TGTGCCAGCAGCTTAGCGCCGGAGGTGGGCTCCTACGAGCAGTACTTC. Drawing the rest from reference TRBV7-6 and TRBJ2-7, the complete variable domain is GAGVSQSPRYKVTKRGQDVALRCDPISGHVSLYWYRQALGQGPEFLTYFNYEAQQDKSGLPNDRFSAERPEGSISTLTIQRTEQRDSAMYRCASSLAPEVGSYEQYFGPGTRLTVT.

The rearrangement joins TRBV6-5 to TRBJ2-7; D call uncertain. The CDR3 contains 15 residues. Per germline, CDR1 MNHEY and CDR2 SVGAGI. Trimming took 0 bases from V and 5 from J, leaving 14 bases between them. CDR3 in DNA: TGTGCCAGCAGTTACTCAACGGCACAGTCCAACGAGCAGTACTTC. Residues: CASSYSTAQSNEQYF.

V is TRBV2 and J is TRBJ2-7; 9 bases are a match to TRBD2. V shed 7 bases and J 2 bases; nucleotides not matched to a gene: 9. Germline V gene lookup returns CDR1 SNHLY and CDR2 FYNNEI. This CDR3 has 15 amino acids. This CDR3 is CASKVRLAATYEQYF. In nucleotides, the CDR3 is TGTGCCAGCAAAGTCAGACTAGCGGCGACCTACGAGCAGTACTTC.

The chain carries TRBV11-2 and TRBJ2-1; 7 positions match TRBD1. From germline, CDR1 is SGHAT and CDR2 FQNNGV. This CDR3 contains 14 residues. After removal of 6 bases from V and 4 bases from J, the junction contained 6 bases not matched to a gene. CDR3 in amino acids: CASRPGTVYNEQFF. In DNA form, the CDR3 reads TGTGCCAGCAGGCCAGGGACAGTTTACAATGAGCAGTTCTTC.

The rearrangement links TRBV24-1 to TRBJ2-1, with 8 nucleotides matching TRBD2. The germline gives CDR1 KGHDR, CDR2 SFDVKD. V lost 2 bases and J lost 5; bases outside the gene matches: 16. The CDR3 length is 19 residues. CDR3 sequence (DNA): TGTGCCACCAGTGATTCCACTTTCCAGGCGGGAGGCCTCGACAATGAGCAGTTCTTC. Translation gives CATSDSTFQAGGLDNEQFF.

The chain is built from TRBV10-1 and TRBJ2-5; 9 nucleotides match TRBD2. CDR1 and CDR2 from the germline V gene are WNHNN and SYGVQD (reference sequence). The CDR3 has 19 residues. The V gene end was trimmed by 4 bases and the J gene end by 4 bases; junction bases not matched to a gene: 19. The CDR3 sequence: CASSVEKPWLAGFGETQYF. The CDR3 DNA reads as TGCGCCAGCAGTGTGGAGAAACCCTGGCTAGCGGGATTTGGAGAGACCCAGTACTTC.

This clone was recorded at least ten times. V is TRBV28 and J is TRBJ2-7; D gene ambiguous. V was trimmed by 3 bases and J by 2 bases, leaving 8 bases between them. Germline CDR1 MDHEN, CDR2 SYDVKM. The CDR3 is 13 residues long. CDR3 sequence reads: CASSFEAPYEQYF. The CDR3 DNA is TGTGCCAGCAGTTTTGAGGCCCCCTACGAGCAGTACTTC.

J is TRBJ2-3 and V is TRBV27; TRBD2 matches 12 bases. V shed 7 bases and J 5 bases; nucleotides not matched to a gene: 13. The CDR3 spans 17 residues. Per germline, CDR1 MNHEY and CDR2 SMNVEV (reference sequence). CDR3 protein: CASTLTGLAGYGDTQYF. The CDR3 DNA sequence: TGTGCCAGCACCTTAACTGGACTAGCGGGATATGGAGATACGCAGTATTTT.

The chain joins TRBV28 to TRBJ2-7, with 9 bases matching TRBD2. The CDR3 loop spans 14 amino acids. The J segment lost 2 bases and the V segment lost 3 bases, leaving 2 bases of the junction unmatched. Germline CDR1 reads MDHEN; CDR2 reads SYDVKM. This CDR3 reads CASSFTSGPYEQYF. The CDR3, as DNA: TGTGCCAGCAGTTTCACTAGCGGGCCCTACGAGCAGTACTTC.

This chain uses TRBV5-1 with TRBJ2-5; tentatively, D is TRBD2 (5 bases). Germline CDR1 is SGHRS and CDR2 is YFSETQ. V was shortened by 2 bases and J by 4 bases, with 9 bases between the two germline ends. CDR3 length: 13 amino acids. The CDR3 nucleotides read TGCGCCAGCAGCTTCCCAGGACTAGAGACCCAGTACTTC. Translating it yields CASSFPGLETQYF.

The chain employs TRBV19 and TRBJ2-7; 8 positions agree with TRBD1. Germline V gene lookup returns CDR1 LNHDA and CDR2 SQIVND (reference sequence). V shed 5 bases and J 1 base; nucleotides not matched to a gene: 10. CDR3 length: 16 residues. CDR3 protein: CASSPTQGANSYEQYF. CDR3 sequence (DNA): TGTGCCAGTAGTCCCACCCAGGGGGCGAATTCCTACGAGCAGTACTTC.

The V gene is TRBV10-1, the J gene TRBJ2-1; TRBD2 is a possible D gene (5 bases). V was trimmed by 0 bases and J by 16 bases, leaving 16 bases between them. The CDR3 sequence is 13 residues long. CDR1 is WNHNN, CDR2 SYGVQD, per germline (reference sequence). Here the CDR3 reads CASSESQREIGFF. The CDR3 coding sequence is TGCGCCAGCAGTGAGTCACAAAGGGAGATTGGTTTCTTC.

This clone came up a few times. The chain has TRBV7-9 and TRBJ1-4, with TRBD1 matching over 8 bases. The junction had 11 bases not matched to a gene; V was cut back by 2 bases and J by 3 bases. This CDR3 is built from 18 residues. Looked up from germline, CDR1 is SEHNR and CDR2 is FQNEAQ (reference sequence). CDR3 region: CASSLWPQGARSNEKLFF. In DNA form, the CDR3 reads TGTGCCAGCAGCTTATGGCCCCAGGGGGCGAGGTCTAATGAAAAACTGTTTTTT.